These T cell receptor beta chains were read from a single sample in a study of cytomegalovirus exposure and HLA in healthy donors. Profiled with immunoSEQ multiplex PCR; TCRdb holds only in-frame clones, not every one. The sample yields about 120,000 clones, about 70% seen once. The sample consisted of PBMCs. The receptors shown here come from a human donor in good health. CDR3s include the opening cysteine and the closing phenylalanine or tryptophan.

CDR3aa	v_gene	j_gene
CASSPFLTGGQSLSEQYF	TRBV2	TRBJ2-7
CSVVRTDYGYTF	TRBV29-1	TRBJ1-2
CASLDGGSGGYTF	TRBV6-1	TRBJ1-2
CAGTGTGGIGELFF	TRBV30	TRBJ2-2
CASSDRDTAYNEQFF	TRBV2	TRBJ2-1
CASSPNRGLNTEAFF	TRBV6-5	TRBJ1-1
CSAQPTVEAFF	TRBV20-1	TRBJ1-1
CASSLGQGTEETQYF	TRBV7-9	TRBJ2-5
CAISGGGSIETQYF	TRBV10-3	TRBJ2-5
CASNSIGGQETQYF	TRBV7-2	TRBJ2-5
CASSYGANEQFF	TRBV6-5	TRBJ2-1
CASTLASRPSDYEQYF	TRBV5-1	TRBJ2-7
CASSVELAPIYEQYF	TRBV9	TRBJ2-7
CASSNRWAYEQYF	TRBV11-2	TRBJ2-7
CASSEAAGGHYGYTF	TRBV6-1	TRBJ1-2
CASSLGDGTQYF	TRBV28	TRBJ2-3
CAISSGTKTGELFF	TRBV10-3	TRBJ2-2